Below are 10 T cell receptor beta chains sequenced from a single sample in a study of a mutant IDH1 vaccine in newly diagnosed glioma. What these receptors recognize is not known. Assay: immunoSEQ multiplex PCR; the TCRdb copy retains only in-frame clones and omits some. The data contain over 45,000 clones, approximately 79% of them seen just once; the ten biggest clones take up 6.5% to 8.5%. Stated time point: week 5, during vaccination. Each dose delivered 300 ug of mutant IDH1 20-mer peptide subcutaneously with imiquimod. The source material was PBMCs, sampled from a glioma patient whose treatment included an IDH1 peptide vaccine. These receptor sequences come from a woman in her forties or fifties with glioma.

The V call is TRBV6-1, the J call TRBJ1-4, with D perhaps TRBD1 (5 bases). The CDR3 spans 14 residues. CDR1 is MNHNS, CDR2 SASEGT, per germline. The V end was cut by 3 bases, the J end by 7 bases, with 12 bases between. CDR3: CASSDRWGGEKLFF. DNA of the CDR3: TGTGCCAGCAGTGACAGGTGGGGGGGTGAAAAACTGTTTTTT.

This clone occurred once. V gene TRBV18 combines with J gene TRBJ2-3, with TRBD2 as a possible D gene (6 bases). CDR1 KGHSH and CDR2 LQKENI come from the germline V gene. Trimming took 4 bases from V and 0 from J, leaving 8 bases between them. The CDR3 runs to 14 residues. CDR3 amino acids: CASSRRESTDTQYF. The CDR3 DNA sequence: TGTGCCAGCTCACGGCGGGAAAGCACAGATACGCAGTATTTT.

This chain joins TRBV21-1 and TRBJ1-5. TRBV21-1 is given as a pseudogene. The CDR3 sequence is 16 residues long. This chain's CDR3 is CASSTLGRYSNQPQHF. The CDR3 DNA reads TGTGCCAGCAGCACCCTAGGACGGTATAGCAATCAGCCCCAGCATTTT.

The rearrangement joins TRBV14 to TRBJ2-6, with D unresolved. Trimming left V 2 bases short and J 4 bases short, with 9 bases between. Germline CDR1 reads SGHDN; CDR2 reads FVKESK. The CDR3 totals 15 residues. In nucleotides, the CDR3 is TGTGCCAGCAGCCAACGGGTGAGGGGGGCCAACGTCCTGACTTTC. This translates into CASSQRVRGANVLTF.

The chain links TRBV10-2 to TRBJ2-5; no firm D call. Per germline, CDR1 WSHSY and CDR2 SAAADI. V was clipped by 4 bases and J by 5 bases, with 14 bases between them. The CDR3 is 14 residues long. The CDR3 loop reads CASSVGKTGETQYF. DNA of the CDR3: TGCGCCAGCAGTGTGGGGAAGACCGGCGAGACCCAGTACTTC.

This clone turned up a few times. V is TRBV27 and J is TRBJ2-2; D tentatively fits TRBD1 or TRBD2 (5 bases each). With 6 bases removed from V and 0 bases from J, the gap between germline ends came to 8 bases. In germline, CDR1 is MNHEY, CDR2 SMNVEV (reference sequence). This CDR3 comprises 14 residues. DNA of the CDR3: TGTGCCAGCAGAGGGACCGCGAACACCGGGGAGCTGTTTTTT. Encoded protein: CASRGTANTGELFF.

The chain carries TRBV29-1 and TRBJ1-2, with TRBD1 identical over 11 bases. J was trimmed by 6 bases and V by 7 bases; bases with no gene match: 4. The CDR3 spans 12 residues. The germline V gene encodes CDR1 SQVTM and CDR2 ANQGSEA. CDR3 in DNA: TGCAGCGGGGGACAGGGGGTCGATGGCTACACCTTC. Its translation is CSGGQGVDGYTF.

This chain joins TRBV5-4 and TRBJ1-2; tentative D call: TRBD1 (5 bases). V was shortened by 1 base and J by 2 bases, with 6 bases between the two germline ends. Germline-derived CDR1 and CDR2 are SGHNT and YYREEE (reference sequence). This CDR3 has 13 amino acids. CDR3 bases: TGTGCCAGCAGCTTGCCAGGGAACTATGGCTACACCTTC. Its translation is CASSLPGNYGYTF.

In DNA, the CDR3 is TGTGCCAGCAGCTTGGAACAGAAAACTGAAGCTTTCTTT. Residues: CASSLEQKTEAFF. This chain links TRBV5-8 with TRBJ1-1; no clear D gene. The CDR3 has 13 residues. The germline V gene encodes CDR1 SGHTS and CDR2 YDEGEE. Trimming removed 0 bases from V and 5 bases from J, with 8 bases in between.

The chain recombines TRBV7-9 with TRBJ1-1; D possibly corresponds to TRBD1 (5 bases). V shed 5 bases and J shed 11 bases, with 15 bases lying between them. From germline, CDR1 is SEHNR and CDR2 FQNEAQ (reference sequence). This CDR3 is built from 12 residues. The CDR3 DNA sequence: TGTGCCAGCAGCCCCCCCGGAGGACACGCTTTCTTT. Encoded protein: CASSPPGGHAFF.